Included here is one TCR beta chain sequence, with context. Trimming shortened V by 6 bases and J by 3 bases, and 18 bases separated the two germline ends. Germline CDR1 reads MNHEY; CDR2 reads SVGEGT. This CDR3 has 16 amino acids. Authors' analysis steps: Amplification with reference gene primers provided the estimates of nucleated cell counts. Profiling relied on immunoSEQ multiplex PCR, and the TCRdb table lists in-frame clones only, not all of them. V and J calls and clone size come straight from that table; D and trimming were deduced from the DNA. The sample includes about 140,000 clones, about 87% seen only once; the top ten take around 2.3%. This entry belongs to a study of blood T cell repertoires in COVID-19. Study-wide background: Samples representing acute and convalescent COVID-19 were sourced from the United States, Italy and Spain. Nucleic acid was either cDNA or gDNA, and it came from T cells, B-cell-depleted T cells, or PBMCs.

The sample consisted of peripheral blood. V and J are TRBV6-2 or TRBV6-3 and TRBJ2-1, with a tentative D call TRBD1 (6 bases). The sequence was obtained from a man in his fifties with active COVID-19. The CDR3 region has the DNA TGTGCCAGCAGGCCTCTTGGGGGCAGGCTCTACAATGAGCAGTTCTTC. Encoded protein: CASRPLGGRLYNEQFF.